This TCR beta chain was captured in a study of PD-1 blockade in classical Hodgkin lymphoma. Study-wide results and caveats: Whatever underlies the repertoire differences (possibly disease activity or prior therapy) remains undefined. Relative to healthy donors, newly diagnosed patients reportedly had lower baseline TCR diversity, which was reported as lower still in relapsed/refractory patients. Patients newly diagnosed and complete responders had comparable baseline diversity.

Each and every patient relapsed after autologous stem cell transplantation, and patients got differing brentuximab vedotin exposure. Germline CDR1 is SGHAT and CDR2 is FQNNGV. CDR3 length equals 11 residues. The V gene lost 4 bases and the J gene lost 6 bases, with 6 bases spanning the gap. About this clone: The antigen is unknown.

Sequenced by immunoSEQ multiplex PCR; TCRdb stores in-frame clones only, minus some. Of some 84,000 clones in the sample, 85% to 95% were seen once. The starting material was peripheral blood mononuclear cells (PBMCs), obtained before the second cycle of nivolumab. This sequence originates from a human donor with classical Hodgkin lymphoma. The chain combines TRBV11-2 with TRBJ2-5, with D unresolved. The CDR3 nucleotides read TGTGCCAGCAGCTCCCCGCAGACCCAGTACTTC. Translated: CASSSPQTQYF.